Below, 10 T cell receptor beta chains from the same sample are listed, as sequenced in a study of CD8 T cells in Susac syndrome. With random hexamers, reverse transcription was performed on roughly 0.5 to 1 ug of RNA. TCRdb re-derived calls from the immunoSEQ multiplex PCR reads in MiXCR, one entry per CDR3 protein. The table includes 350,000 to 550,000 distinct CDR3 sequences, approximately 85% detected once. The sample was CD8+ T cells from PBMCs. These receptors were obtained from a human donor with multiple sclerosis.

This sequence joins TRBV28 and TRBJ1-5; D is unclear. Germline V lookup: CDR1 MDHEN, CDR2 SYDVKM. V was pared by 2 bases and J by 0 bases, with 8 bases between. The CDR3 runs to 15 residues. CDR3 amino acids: CASSLRQYSNQPQHF. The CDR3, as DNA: TGTGCCAGCAGTTTACGACAATATAGCAATCAGCCCCAGCATTTT.

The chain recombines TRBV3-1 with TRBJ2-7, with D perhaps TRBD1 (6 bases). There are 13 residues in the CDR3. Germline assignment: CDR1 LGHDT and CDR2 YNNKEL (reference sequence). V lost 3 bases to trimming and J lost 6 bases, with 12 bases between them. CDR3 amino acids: CASSHPGATEQYF. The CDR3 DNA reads TGTGCCAGCAGCCACCCAGGGGCGACCGAGCAGTACTTC.

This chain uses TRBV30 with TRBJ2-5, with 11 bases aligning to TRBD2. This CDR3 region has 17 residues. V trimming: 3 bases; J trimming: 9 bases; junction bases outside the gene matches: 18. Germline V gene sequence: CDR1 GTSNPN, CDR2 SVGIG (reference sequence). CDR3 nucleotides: TGTGCCTGGAGGGCCGAGCTAGCGGGGGGCTCCATTGGGGCCCAGTACTTC. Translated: CAWRAELAGGSIGAQYF.

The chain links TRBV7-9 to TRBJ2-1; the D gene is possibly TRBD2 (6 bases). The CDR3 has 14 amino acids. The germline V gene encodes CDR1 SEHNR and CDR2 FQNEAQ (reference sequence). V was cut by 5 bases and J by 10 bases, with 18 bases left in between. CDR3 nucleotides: TGTGCCAGCAGCGTCCGGGACGGACTACAGGAGCAGTTCTTC. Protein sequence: CASSVRDGLQEQFF. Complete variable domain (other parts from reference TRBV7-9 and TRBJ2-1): DTGVSQNPRHKITKRGQNVTFRCDPISEHNRLYWYRQTLGQGPEFLTYFQNEAQLEKSRLLSDRFSAERPKGSFSTLEIQRTEQGDSAMYLCASSVRDGLQEQFFGPGTRLTVL.

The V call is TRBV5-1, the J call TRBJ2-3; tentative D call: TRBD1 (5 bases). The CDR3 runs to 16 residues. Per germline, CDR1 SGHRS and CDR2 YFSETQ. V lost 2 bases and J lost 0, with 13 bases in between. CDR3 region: CASSFDRQTSTDTQYF. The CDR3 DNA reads TGCGCCAGCAGCTTCGACAGACAGACTAGCACAGATACGCAGTATTTT. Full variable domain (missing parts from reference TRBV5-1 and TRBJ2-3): KAGVTQTPRYLIKTRGQQVTLSCSPISGHRSVSWYQQTPGQGLQFLFEYFSETQRNKGNFPGRFSGRQFSNSRSEMNVSTLELGDSALYLCASSFDRQTSTDTQYFGPGTRLTVL.

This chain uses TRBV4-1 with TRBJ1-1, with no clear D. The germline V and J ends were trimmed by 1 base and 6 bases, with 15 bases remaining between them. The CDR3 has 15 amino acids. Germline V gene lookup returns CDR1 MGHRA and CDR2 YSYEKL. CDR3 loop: CASSQVGGDGAEAFF. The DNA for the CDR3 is TGCGCCAGCAGCCAAGTAGGCGGGGATGGCGCTGAAGCTTTCTTT.

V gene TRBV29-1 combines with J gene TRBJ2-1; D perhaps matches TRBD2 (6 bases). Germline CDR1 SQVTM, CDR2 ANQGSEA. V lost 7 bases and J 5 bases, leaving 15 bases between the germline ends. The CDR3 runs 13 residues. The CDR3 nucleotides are TGCAGCGCGGATCGGACTAACCACAATGAGCAGTTCTTC. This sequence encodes CSADRTNHNEQFF.

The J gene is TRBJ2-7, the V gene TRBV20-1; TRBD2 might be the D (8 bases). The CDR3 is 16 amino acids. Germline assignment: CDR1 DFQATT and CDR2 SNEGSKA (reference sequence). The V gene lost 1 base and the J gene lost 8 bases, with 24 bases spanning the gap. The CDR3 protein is CSARGGRQGGKEQQYF. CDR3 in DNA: TGCAGTGCTAGAGGCGGGAGGCAGGGGGGGAAAGAACAGCAGTACTTC.

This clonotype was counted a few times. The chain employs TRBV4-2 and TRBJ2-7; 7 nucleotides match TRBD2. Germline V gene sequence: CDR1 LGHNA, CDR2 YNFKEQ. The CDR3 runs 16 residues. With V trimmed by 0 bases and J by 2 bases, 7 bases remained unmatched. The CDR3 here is CASSQDWVGTTYEQYF. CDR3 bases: TGTGCCAGCAGCCAAGATTGGGTGGGGACTACCTACGAGCAGTACTTC.

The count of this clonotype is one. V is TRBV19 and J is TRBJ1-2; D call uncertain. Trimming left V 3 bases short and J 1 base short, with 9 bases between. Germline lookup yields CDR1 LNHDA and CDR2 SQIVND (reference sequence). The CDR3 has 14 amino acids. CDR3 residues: CASSIDYYNYGYTF. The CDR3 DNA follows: TGTGCCAGTAGTATTGACTACTATAACTATGGCTACACCTTC.